The T cell receptor beta chain under discussion was sequenced for a study of naive and memory T cell subsets. CD8 T cells were positively selected from what remained after CD4 positive selection. Four subsets defined by CD45RA and CD27 were sorted after CD3, CD4, CD8 and live/dead staining. Findings and caveats of the study: The power law exponent of TCR abundance differed between naive and memory cells.

This clonotype was seen only a few times. Its antigen remains unidentified. Both TRBC1 and TRBC2 were covered by a beta constant-region primer of two equimolar oligonucleotides. Nested alpha and beta constant-region primers with the SP2 primer drove four PCR rounds on ligated cDNA. A 12-nucleotide UMI and the SP2 primer were added to the cDNA 3' end by oligonucleotide ligation. TCRdb re-called the UMI-ligation and nested PCR reads with MiXCR, one entry per CDR3 protein. The repertoire holds 130,000 or so distinct CDR3 sequences, with roughly 36% as singletons. Sample: central memory CD4+ T cells from blood. The source is a human donor in good health.

This chain's CDR3 is CASSILGRNNEQFF. DNA of the CDR3: TGTGCCAGTAGTATATTAGGGCGAAACAATGAGCAGTTCTTC. This rearrangement joins TRBV19 to TRBJ2-1; D remains ambiguous. The V end was cut by 2 bases, the J end by 5 bases, with 10 bases between. Germline lookup yields CDR1 LNHDA and CDR2 SQIVND (reference sequence). The CDR3 is 14 residues long. Complete variable domain (other parts from reference TRBV19 and TRBJ2-1): DGGITQSPKYLFRKEGQNVTLSCEQNLNHDAMYWYRQDPGQGLRLIYYSQIVNDFQKGDIAEGYSVSREKKESFPLTVTSAQKNPTAFYLCASSILGRNNEQFFGPGTRLTVL.